The clone carrying this TCR beta chain appeared once. The antigen remains undetermined. The data were obtained in a study of shared clonotypes between healthy human individuals. About the study: The cohort had a couple of women and a few men, ages 18 to 49. For every donor, three CD4 naive, three CD4 memory, two CD8 naive and one CD8 memory plates were used.

Clones were sequenced by immunoSEQ multiplex PCR, and TCRdb holds only the in-frame ones, with some missing. The table includes millions of clones, 85% to 95% detected once. Findings and caveats of the study: Generation of non-shared clonotypes was less probable than generation of clonotypes shared by all four donors.

Source material: naive CD4+ T cells from PBMCs. Noted subset: CD45RA+ positively selected. The TCR originated in a man aged 18 to 29 in good health. Some clones in this sample may be carry-over from other donors' samples.

The CDR3 sequence: CALQGSNYGYTF. CDR3 DNA: TGTGCCCTACAGGGCTCTAACTATGGCTACACCTTC. This chain joins TRBV7-9 and TRBJ1-2; D might be TRBD1 (6 bases). CDR1 is SEHNR and CDR2 is FQNEAQ in the germline V gene (reference sequence). The CDR3 spans 12 residues. V was cut by 11 bases and J by 0 bases, with 10 bases left in between. Variable domain in full (rest from reference TRBV7-9 and TRBJ1-2): DTGVSQNPRHKITKRGQNVTFRCDPISEHNRLYWYRQTLGQGPEFLTYFQNEAQLEKSRLLSDRFSAERPKGSFSTLEIQRTEQGDSAMYLCALQGSNYGYTFGSGTRLTVV.